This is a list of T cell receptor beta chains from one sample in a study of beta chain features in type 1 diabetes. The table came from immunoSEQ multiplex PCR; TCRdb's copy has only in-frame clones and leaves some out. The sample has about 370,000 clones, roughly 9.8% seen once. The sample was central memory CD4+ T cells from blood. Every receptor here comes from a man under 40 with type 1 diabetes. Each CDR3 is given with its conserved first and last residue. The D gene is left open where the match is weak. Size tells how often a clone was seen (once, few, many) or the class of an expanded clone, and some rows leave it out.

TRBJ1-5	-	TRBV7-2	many	CASRLEGGQPQHF	TGTGCCAGCAGGTTGGAGGGCGGTCAGCCCCAGCATTTT
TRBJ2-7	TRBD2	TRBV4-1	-	CASSHQRGGANEQYF	TGTGCCAGCAGCCATCAGCGGGGAGGGGCCAACGAGCAGTACTTC
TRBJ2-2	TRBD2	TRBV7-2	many	CASSLVAGEDTGELFF	TGTGCCAGCAGCTTAGTAGCGGGAGAGGACACCGGGGAGCTGTTTTTT
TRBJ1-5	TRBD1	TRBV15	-	CATSPRAGGRNQPQHF	TGTGCCACCAGCCCTCGAGCAGGGGGCCGCAATCAGCCCCAGCATTTT
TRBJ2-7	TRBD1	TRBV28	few	CASIQRDREVGQYF	TGTGCCAGCATTCAAAGGGACAGGGAAGTTGGGCAGTACTTC
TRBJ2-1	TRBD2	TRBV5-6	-	CASSYAGTKSDNEQFF	TGTGCCAGCAGCTATGCCGGGACTAAGAGTGACAATGAGCAGTTCTTC
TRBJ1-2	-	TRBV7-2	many	CASSARQDYGYTF	TGTGCCAGCAGCGCAAGACAGGACTATGGCTACACCTTC
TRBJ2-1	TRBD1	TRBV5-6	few	CASSSTGTGWNEQFF	TGTGCCAGCAGCTCAACCGGGACAGGGTGGAATGAGCAGTTCTTC
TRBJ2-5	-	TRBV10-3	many	CAISEGRDETQYF	TGTGCCATCAGTGAGGGGCGGGACGAGACCCAGTACTTC
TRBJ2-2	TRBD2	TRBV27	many	CASSLYLRRENSGELFF	TGTGCCAGCAGTTTATATCTTCGGCGGGAGAACAGCGGGGAGCTGTTTTTT
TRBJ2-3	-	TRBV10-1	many	CASSEQSTDTQYF	TGCGCCAGCAGCGAACAAAGCACAGATACGCAGTATTTT
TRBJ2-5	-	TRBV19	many	CASSMEGRETQYF	TGTGCCAGTAGTATGGAGGGGCGTGAGACCCAGTACTTC
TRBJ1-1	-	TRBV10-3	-	CAISENSYNTEAFF	TGTGCCATCAGTGAGAACAGTTATAACACTGAAGCTTTCTTT
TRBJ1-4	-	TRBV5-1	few	CASSLLATNEKLFF	TGCGCCAGCAGCTTGTTGGCAACTAATGAAAAACTGTTTTTT
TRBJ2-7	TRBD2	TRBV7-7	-	CASSLAGLAGGDEQYF	TGTGCTAGCAGCTTAGCGGGACTAGCGGGAGGGGACGAGCAGTACTTC
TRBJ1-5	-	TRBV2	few	CASSEASRDLNQPQHF	TGTGCCAGCAGTGAAGCGTCCAGGGATCTCAATCAGCCCCAGCATTTT
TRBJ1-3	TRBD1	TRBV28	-	CASSLFLTGGSGNTIYF	TGTGCCAGCAGTTTATTCTTAACAGGGGGCTCTGGAAACACCATATATTTT
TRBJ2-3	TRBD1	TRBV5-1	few	CASSYGTGEKDTDTQYF	TGCGCCAGCAGCTATGGGACAGGAGAGAAGGACACAGATACGCAGTATTTT
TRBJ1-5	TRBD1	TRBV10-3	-	CAISPDRGRNQPQHF	TGTGCCATCAGTCCGGACAGGGGCCGCAATCAGCCCCAGCATTTT
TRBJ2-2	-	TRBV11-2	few	CASSEGLGGTGELFF	TGTGCCAGCAGCGAGGGACTCGGTGGCACCGGGGAGCTGTTTTTT
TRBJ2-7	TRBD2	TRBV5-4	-	CASSPGGRSSYEQYF	TGTGCCAGCAGCCCGGGAGGCAGGAGCTCCTACGAGCAGTACTTC
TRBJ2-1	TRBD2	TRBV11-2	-	CASSLGLAGGNEQFF	TGTGCCAGCAGCCTCGGACTAGCGGGAGGCAATGAGCAGTTCTTC
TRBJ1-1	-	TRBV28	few	CASSLSMDQAFF	TGTGCCAGCAGTTTATCGATGGATCAAGCTTTCTTT
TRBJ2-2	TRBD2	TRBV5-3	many	CARSPGRLAENTGELFF	TGTGCCAGAAGCCCGGGGAGACTAGCGGAGAACACCGGGGAGCTGTTTTTT
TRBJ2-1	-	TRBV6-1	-	CASSESATVNEQFF	TGTGCCAGCAGTGAATCTGCCACAGTCAATGAGCAGTTCTTC
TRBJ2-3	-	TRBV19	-	CASKDRGNTDTQYF	TGTGCCAGTAAGGACAGAGGGAACACAGATACGCAGTATTTT
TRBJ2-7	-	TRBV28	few	CASSRPGHSYEQYF	TGTGCCAGCAGTAGACCGGGACATTCCTACGAGCAGTACTTC
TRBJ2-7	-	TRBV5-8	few	CASSSPRGGLYEQYF	TGTGCCAGCAGCTCCCCTAGAGGAGGGCTCTACGAGCAGTACTTC